This entry lists 25 T cell receptor beta chains sequenced from one sample in a study of T cell responses to AZD1222 COVID-19 vaccine. Data came from immunoSEQ multiplex PCR; TCRdb stores just in-frame clones and leaves some out. The sample lists about 100,000 clones, around nine tenths occurring once. Material: peripheral blood, obtained on day 0 of AZD1222 vaccination. These receptors originate from an adult in good health.

V is TRBV5-1 and J is TRBJ1-4, with D perhaps TRBD1 (6 bases). From germline, CDR1 is SGHRS and CDR2 YFSETQ. V gave up 3 bases and J gave up 6 bases, with 12 bases separating them. The CDR3 is 14 amino acids. CDR3 coding DNA: TGCGCCAGCAGCTCCGGGACACCTGATGAAAAACTGTTTTTT. Encoded protein: CASSSGTPDEKLFF.

This clone was observed once. The rearrangement joins TRBV3-1 (or the pseudogene TRBV3-2) to TRBJ2-2; the match to TRBD2 covers 16 bases. The germline gives CDR1 LGHDT, CDR2 YNNKEL (reference sequence). This CDR3 region has 17 residues. With V trimmed by 5 bases and J by 3 bases, 3 bases remained unmatched. Here the CDR3 DNA reads TGTGCCAGCAGCGGGACTAGCGGGAGGGTGGACACCGGGGAGCTGTTTTTT. Translating it yields CASSGTSGRVDTGELFF.

The chain uses TRBV7-8 and TRBJ2-7; D might be TRBD1 (6 bases). V lost 3 bases and J 1 base, leaving 22 bases between the germline ends. The germline V gene has CDR1 SGHVS and CDR2 FQNEAQ. The CDR3 contains 18 residues. The CDR3 bases are TGTGCCAGCAGCTTCAACCCGACGGACAGCTCTACTTCCTACGAGCAGTACTTC. Encoded protein: CASSFNPTDSSTSYEQYF.

The CDR3 is CASSLAPKGADTEAFF. Here the CDR3 DNA reads TGTGCCAGCAGCTTAGCCCCGAAAGGGGCGGACACTGAAGCTTTCTTT. This chain joins TRBV11-1 and TRBJ1-1, with D possibly TRBD1 on 5 matching bases. There are 16 residues in the CDR3. Trimming left V 0 bases short and J 3 bases short, with 14 bases between. Germline assignment: CDR1 SGHAT and CDR2 FQDESV (reference sequence).

This chain joins TRBV7-9 and TRBJ1-1; maybe TRBD1 (5 bases). Trimming shortened V by 5 bases and J by 6 bases, and 13 bases separated the two germline ends. In germline, CDR1 is SEHNR, CDR2 FQNEAQ (reference sequence). This CDR3 contains 13 residues. In nucleotides, the CDR3 is TGTGCCAGCAGCCGCGGGGGGTGGTCTGAAGCTTTCTTT. Translation gives CASSRGGWSEAFF.

This clone was recorded a few times. The chain uses TRBV5-4 and TRBJ1-1; a weak D match, TRBD1 (5 bases). The CDR3 consists of 12 residues. Between the trimmed V and J ends, which lost 0 bases and 8 bases, there was a span of 8 bases. Germline V CDR1 and CDR2: SGHNT, YYREEE (reference sequence). The CDR3 loop reads CASSLAPGEAFF. The DNA of the CDR3 is TGTGCCAGCAGCTTGGCCCCAGGGGAAGCTTTCTTT.

This clone showed up just a few times. The rearrangement links TRBV5-6 to TRBJ2-7; 7 positions agree with TRBD1. J gave up 3 bases and V 0 bases, and 3 bases lay outside the gene matches. This CDR3 comprises 14 residues. Germline loops: CDR1 SGHDT, CDR2 YYEEEE. The CDR3 loop reads CASSLGGTVYEQYF. The CDR3 DNA sequence: TGTGCCAGCAGCTTGGGGGGGACAGTCTACGAGCAGTACTTC. The full variable domain, in which reference TRBV5-6 and TRBJ2-7 provide the parts outside the CDR3, is DAGVTQSPTHLIKTRGQQVTLRCSPKSGHDTVSWYQQALGQGPQFIFQYYEEEERQRGNFPDRFSGHQFPNYSSELNVNALLLGDSALYLCASSLGGTVYEQYFGPGTRLTVT.

V usage is TRBV18 and J usage is TRBJ1-1; possible D gene TRBD1, 5 bases. In germline, CDR1 is KGHSH, CDR2 LQKENI. V shed 3 bases and J shed 11 bases, with 16 bases lying between them. The CDR3 runs to 13 residues. The chain's CDR3 is CASSPGDPTRAFF. CDR3 DNA sequence: TGTGCCAGCTCACCGGGGGACCCAACGCGTGCTTTCTTT.

J is TRBJ1-1 and V is TRBV14, with D possibly TRBD1 on 5 matching bases. The length of the CDR3 is 13 residues. V was shortened by 5 bases and J by 1 base, with 8 bases between the two germline ends. Germline V gene data show CDR1 as SGHDN and CDR2 as FVKESK. CDR3 loop: CASSNQGNTEAFF. CDR3 coding DNA: TGTGCCAGCAGCAACCAGGGGAACACTGAAGCTTTCTTT. Full variable domain (missing parts from reference TRBV14 and TRBJ1-1): EAGVTQFPSHSVIEKGQTVTLRCDPISGHDNLYWYRRVMGKEIKFLLHFVKESKQDESGMPNNRFLAERTGGTYSTLKVQPAELEDSGVYFCASSNQGNTEAFFGQGTRLTVV.

The rearrangement links TRBV6-5 to TRBJ1-4; D is possibly TRBD1 (6 bases). Trimming removed 6 bases from V and 0 bases from J, with 11 bases in between. CDR3 length equals 15 residues. The germline gives CDR1 MNHEY, CDR2 SVGAGI. In DNA, the CDR3 is TGTGCCAGCAGGGGGGGCAGCACAACTAATGAAAAACTGTTTTTT. This gives the protein CASRGGSTTNEKLFF.

This chain joins TRBV19 and TRBJ1-5, with TRBD1 as a possible D gene (5 bases). The ends were cut back, 0 bases at V and 7 bases at J, with 19 bases in the middle. The CDR3 spans 17 residues. In germline, CDR1 is LNHDA, CDR2 SQIVND (reference sequence). This CDR3 reads CASSIDLSGRGYQPQHF. The CDR3 DNA sequence: TGTGCCAGTAGTATAGATCTATCGGGTAGGGGCTACCAGCCCCAGCATTTT. Full variable domain (outside the CDR3, taken from reference TRBV19 and TRBJ1-5): DGGITQSPKYLFRKEGQNVTLSCEQNLNHDAMYWYRQDPGQGLRLIYYSQIVNDFQKGDIAEGYSVSREKKESFPLTVTSAQKNPTAFYLCASSIDLSGRGYQPQHFGDGTRLSIL.

This clone was detected once. The chain is built from TRBV7-9 and TRBJ1-6; the D gene is possibly TRBD1 (6 bases). Germline V gene data show CDR1 as SEHNR and CDR2 as FQNEAQ (reference sequence). The CDR3 is 16 amino acids. Trimming pared 3 bases from V and 10 bases from J, leaving 19 bases between. DNA for the CDR3: TGTGCCAGCAGCTTGATAGGGGGGAATACCGGATCACCCCTCCACTTT. Its translation: CASSLIGGNTGSPLHF.

The chain employs TRBV20-1 and TRBJ1-2; 10 bases fit TRBD1. Per germline, CDR1 DFQATT and CDR2 SNEGSKA (reference sequence). Trimming at V came to 8 bases and at J to 7 bases, leaving 4 bases not matched to a gene. There are 11 residues in the CDR3. DNA of the CDR3: TGCAGTTTGGACAGGGGGGTTGGCTACACCTTC. Translation gives CSLDRGVGYTF.

The chain links TRBV11-3 to TRBJ1-2; D gene uncertain. The V and J ends lost 2 bases and 2 bases respectively, with 9 bases between them. The germline V gene encodes CDR1 SGHNT and CDR2 YENEEA. The CDR3 extends over 14 amino acids. The DNA for the CDR3 is TGTGCCAGCAGCTTACTTCCTACCAACTATGGCTACACCTTC. This translates into CASSLLPTNYGYTF. Combining the CDR3 with reference TRBV11-3 and TRBJ1-2 gives the whole variable domain EAGVVQSPRYKIIEKKQPVAFWCNPISGHNTLYWYLQNLGQGPELLIRYENEEAVDDSQLPKDRFSAERLKGVDSTLKIQPAELGDSAVYLCASSLLPTNYGYTFGSGTRLTVV.

This chain uses TRBV11-2 with TRBJ1-1; 7 positions agree with TRBD1. Germline trimming cut 5 bases from V and 1 base from J; bases unmatched to any gene: 7. Per germline, CDR1 SGHAT and CDR2 FQNNGV. CDR3 length equals 15 residues. The CDR3: CASSRGQSKNTEAFF. CDR3 coding DNA: TGTGCCAGCAGCCGGGGACAGTCCAAGAACACTGAAGCTTTCTTT.

The CDR3 is CASMRTGGYGDGYTF. Written as DNA, the CDR3 is TGTGCCAGCATGAGGACAGGAGGATATGGGGATGGCTACACCTTC. J is TRBJ1-2 and V is TRBV6-5, with 7 bases lining up with TRBD1. V dropped 7 bases and J dropped 6; count of bases not matched to a gene: 14. The CDR3 loop spans 15 amino acids. In germline, CDR1 is MNHEY, CDR2 SVGAGI.

J is TRBJ1-1 and V is TRBV19; D not certain. Germline values: CDR1 LNHDA, CDR2 SQIVND (reference sequence). V was cut by 1 base and J by 0 bases, with 9 bases left in between. The CDR3 has 15 residues. The CDR3 sequence is CASSIVAVMNTEAFF. The CDR3 nucleotides read TGTGCCAGTAGTATAGTAGCAGTAATGAACACTGAAGCTTTCTTT.

This clone was recorded only once. The chain couples TRBV7-2 to TRBJ1-4, with TRBD1 matching 10 bases. CDR1 SGHTA and CDR2 FQGNSA come from the germline V gene. V trimming: 5 bases; J trimming: 7 bases; junction bases outside the gene matches: 10. The CDR3 covers 16 residues. The chain's CDR3 is CASSHGQGGGGEKLFF. Here the CDR3 DNA reads TGTGCCAGCAGCCATGGACAGGGGGGAGGGGGTGAAAAACTGTTTTTT.

Here the CDR3 DNA reads TGTGCCAGCAGCCAAGGGAGATTGTACCAAGAGACCCAGTACTTC. Translation gives CASSQGRLYQETQYF. V gene TRBV3-1 (or the pseudogene TRBV3-2) combines with J gene TRBJ2-5; D not certain. The germline CDR1 and CDR2 sequences are LGHDT and YNNKEL (reference sequence). This CDR3 comprises 15 residues. Trimming took 1 base from V and 0 from J, leaving 9 bases between them.

The gene calls are TRBV19 and TRBJ2-1, with 7 bases lining up with TRBD1. Germline CDR1 and CDR2: LNHDA and SQIVND (reference sequence). This CDR3 comprises 13 residues. The junction had 10 bases not matched to a gene; V was cut back by 9 bases and J by 8 bases. This chain's CDR3 is CASQPDRVHEQFF. CDR3 in DNA: TGTGCCAGCCAACCCGACAGGGTCCATGAGCAGTTCTTC.

A few counts support this clone. V is TRBV1 and J is TRBJ2-1; no check of the table's D call, TRBD2, against the DNA was made. TRBV1 is classified as a pseudogene. The CDR3 contains 16 residues. CDR3 nucleotides: TGCACCAGCAGCCGCGGGGGGGACCTTTCCTACAATGAGCAGTTCTTC. Translation gives CTSSRGGDLSYNEQFF.

The CDR3 DNA sequence: TGTGCCAGCAGCACTAGGACTAGCGGGAGGGGCAATGAGCAGTTCTTC. This gives the protein CASSTRTSGRGNEQFF. The V call is TRBV9, the J call TRBJ2-1, with TRBD2 identical over 15 bases. J gave up 6 bases and V 4 bases, and 5 bases lay outside the gene matches. Germline V lookup: CDR1 SGDLS, CDR2 YYNGEE. The CDR3 has 16 amino acids.

This CDR3 reads CASSTGSSYEQYF. CDR3 DNA sequence: TGTGCCAGCAGCACCGGGTCATCCTACGAGCAGTACTTC. This chain joins TRBV6-5 and TRBJ2-7; D uncertain. Germline V gene data show CDR1 as MNHEY and CDR2 as SVGAGI. Trimming took off 6 bases at V and 1 base at J, with 10 bases between the two ends. This CDR3 has 13 residues.

On this clone: Other nucleotide sequences in the sample specify the same CDR3. The genes are TRBV12-5 and TRBJ1-1; D is unresolved. The CDR3 has 13 residues. Germline CDR1 reads LGHNT; CDR2 reads FRNRAP. V was shortened by 1 base and J by 0 bases, with 3 bases between the two germline ends. CDR3 coding DNA: TGTGCTAGTGGTTTGGAGGTGAACACTGAAGCTTTCTTT. It encodes CASGLEVNTEAFF.

The chain recombines TRBV19 with TRBJ2-1; possible D gene TRBD2, 6 bases. The CDR3 covers 13 residues. In germline, CDR1 is LNHDA, CDR2 SQIVND (reference sequence). CDR3 protein: CATAGGPYNEQFF. In DNA, the CDR3 is TGTGCGACAGCCGGGGGTCCCTACAATGAGCAGTTCTTC.